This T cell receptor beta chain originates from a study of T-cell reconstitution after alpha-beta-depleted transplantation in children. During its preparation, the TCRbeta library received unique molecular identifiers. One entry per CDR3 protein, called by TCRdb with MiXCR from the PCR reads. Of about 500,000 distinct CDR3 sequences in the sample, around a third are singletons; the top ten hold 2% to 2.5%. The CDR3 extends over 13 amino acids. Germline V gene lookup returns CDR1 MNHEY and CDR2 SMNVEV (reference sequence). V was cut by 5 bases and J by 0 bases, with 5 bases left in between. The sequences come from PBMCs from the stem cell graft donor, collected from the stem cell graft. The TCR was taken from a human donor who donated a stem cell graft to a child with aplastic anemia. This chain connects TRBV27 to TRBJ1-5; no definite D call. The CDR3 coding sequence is TGTGCCAGCAGTGCTCTTAGCAATCAGCCCCAGCATTTT. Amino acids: CASSALSNQPQHF.